This T cell receptor (beta chain) was captured in a study of follicular helper T cells after annual influenza vaccination. The overall study: For some subjects, blood spans the 2013-2014, 2014-2015 and 2015-2016 annual vaccinations.

With respect to this clone: Its antigen is currently unknown.

Looked up from germline, CDR1 is SGHVS and CDR2 is FNYEAQ. Unmatched junction bases numbered 5, after V lost 6 bases and J lost 2 bases. The CDR3 extends over 15 amino acids. Documented time point: 2014-2015 season, 7 days after vaccination. Sorted cTfh were non-naive CD4+CXCR5+PD-1+, either ICOS+CD38+ or ICOS-CD38-. Study-wide results and caveats: ICOS+CD38+ cTfh clonality change tracked circulating plasmablast frequency change. Recurrent ICOS+CD38+ cTfh clonotypes included tetramer and AIM influenza-specific ones.

The repertoire was sequenced with immunoSEQ multiplex PCR; TCRdb's copy has only in-frame clones and lacks some. Here the sample spans roughly 15,000 clones, less than 85% being singletons. This chain uses TRBV7-6 with TRBJ2-5; 11 bases align to TRBD1. This receptor was obtained from an adult who received the influenza vaccine. Sequenced here: CXCR5+ CD38- circulating T follicular helper cells from blood, sampled 7 days after influenza vaccination. Subset denoted: circulating Tfh, non-naive CD4+CXCR5+PD-1+ (ICOS+CD38+ or ICOS-CD38-). CDR3 DNA sequence: TGTGCCAGCAGTGGGACAGGGGGTTTTCAAGAGACCCAGTACTTC. Amino acid sequence: CASSGTGGFQETQYF.